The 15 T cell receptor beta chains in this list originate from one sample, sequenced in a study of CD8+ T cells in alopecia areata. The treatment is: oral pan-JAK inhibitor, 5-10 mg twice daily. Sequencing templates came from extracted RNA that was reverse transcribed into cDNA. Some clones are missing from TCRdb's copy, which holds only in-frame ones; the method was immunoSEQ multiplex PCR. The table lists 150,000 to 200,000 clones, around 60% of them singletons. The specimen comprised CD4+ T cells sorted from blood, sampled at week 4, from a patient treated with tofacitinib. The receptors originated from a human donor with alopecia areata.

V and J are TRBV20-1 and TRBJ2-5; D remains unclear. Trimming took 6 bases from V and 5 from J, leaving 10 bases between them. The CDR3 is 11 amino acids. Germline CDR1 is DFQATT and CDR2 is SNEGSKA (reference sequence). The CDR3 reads CSARNVETQYF. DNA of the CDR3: TGCAGTGCACGAAACGTGGAGACCCAGTACTTC.

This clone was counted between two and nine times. CDR3 nucleotides: TGTGCCAGCAGCGCAGCGACAGGTAGCCATTCCTACGAGCAGTACTTC. Encoded protein: CASSAATGSHSYEQYF. The gene calls are TRBV7-2 and TRBJ2-7; a weak D match, TRBD1 (6 bases). Trimming left V 5 bases short and J 1 base short, with 18 bases between. CDR3 length equals 16 residues. Germline CDR1 and CDR2: SGHTA and FQGNSA.

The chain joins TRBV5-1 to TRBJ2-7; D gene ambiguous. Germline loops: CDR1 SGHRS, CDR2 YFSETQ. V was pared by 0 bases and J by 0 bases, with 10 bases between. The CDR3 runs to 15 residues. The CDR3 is CASSLGLDLSYEQYF. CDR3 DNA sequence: TGCGCCAGCAGCTTGGGTTTGGACCTCTCCTACGAGCAGTACTTC.

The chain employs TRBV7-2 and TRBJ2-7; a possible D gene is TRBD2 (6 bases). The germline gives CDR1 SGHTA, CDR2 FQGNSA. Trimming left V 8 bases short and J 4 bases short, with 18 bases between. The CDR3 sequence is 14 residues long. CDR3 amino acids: CASEATGGPYEQYF. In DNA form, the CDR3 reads TGTGCCAGCGAGGCGACCGGGGGACCATACGAGCAGTACTTC.

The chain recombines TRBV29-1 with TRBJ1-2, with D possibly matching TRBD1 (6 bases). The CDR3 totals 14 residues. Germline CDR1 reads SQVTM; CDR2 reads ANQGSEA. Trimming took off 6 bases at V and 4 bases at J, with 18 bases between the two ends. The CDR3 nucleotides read TGCAGCGTGCCCTGGGGGGCGGTCAGCTATGGCTACACCTTC. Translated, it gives CSVPWGAVSYGYTF.

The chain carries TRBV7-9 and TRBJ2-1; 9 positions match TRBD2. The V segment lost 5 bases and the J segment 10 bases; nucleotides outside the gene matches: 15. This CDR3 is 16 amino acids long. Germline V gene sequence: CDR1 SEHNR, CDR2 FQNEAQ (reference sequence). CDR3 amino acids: CASSPGVAGVSLEQFF. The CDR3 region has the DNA TGTGCCAGCAGCCCCGGGGTAGCGGGGGTGTCCTTGGAGCAGTTCTTC.

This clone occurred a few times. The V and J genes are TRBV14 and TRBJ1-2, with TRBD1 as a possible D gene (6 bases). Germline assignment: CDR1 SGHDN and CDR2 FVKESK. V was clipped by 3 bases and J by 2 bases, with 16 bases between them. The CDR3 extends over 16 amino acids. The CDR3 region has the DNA TGTGCCAGCAGCCAGAGGTCAGGAAGGGGGAACTATGGCTACACCTTC. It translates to CASSQRSGRGNYGYTF.

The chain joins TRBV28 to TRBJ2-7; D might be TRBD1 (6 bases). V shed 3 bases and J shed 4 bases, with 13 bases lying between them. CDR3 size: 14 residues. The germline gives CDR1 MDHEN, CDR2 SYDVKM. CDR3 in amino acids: CASSFWQGLYEQYF. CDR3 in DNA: TGTGCCAGCAGTTTCTGGCAGGGGTTATACGAGCAGTACTTC. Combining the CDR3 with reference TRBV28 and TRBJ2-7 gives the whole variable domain DVKVTQSSRYLVKRTGEKVFLECVQDMDHENMFWYRQDPGLGLRLIYFSYDVKMKEKGDIPEGYSVSREKKERFSLILESASTNQTSMYLCASSFWQGLYEQYFGPGTRLTVT.

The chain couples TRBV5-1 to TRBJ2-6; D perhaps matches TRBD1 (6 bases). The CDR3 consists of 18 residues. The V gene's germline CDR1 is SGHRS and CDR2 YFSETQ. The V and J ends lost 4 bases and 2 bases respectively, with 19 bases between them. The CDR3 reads CASSPAAAWGPGANVLTF. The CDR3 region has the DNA TGCGCCAGCAGCCCGGCGGCCGCCTGGGGGCCTGGGGCCAACGTCCTGACTTTC.

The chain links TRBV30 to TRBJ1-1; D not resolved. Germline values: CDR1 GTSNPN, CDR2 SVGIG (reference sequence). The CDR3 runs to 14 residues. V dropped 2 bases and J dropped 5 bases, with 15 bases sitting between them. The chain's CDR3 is CAWSIWDYETEAFF. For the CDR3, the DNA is TGTGCCTGGAGTATCTGGGATTATGAGACTGAAGCTTTCTTT. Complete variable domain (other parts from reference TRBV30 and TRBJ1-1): SQTIHQWPATLVQPVGSPLSLECTVEGTSNPNLYWYRQAAGRGLQLLFYSVGIGQISSEVPQNLSASRPQDRQFILSSKKLLLSDSGFYLCAWSIWDYETEAFFGQGTRLTVV.

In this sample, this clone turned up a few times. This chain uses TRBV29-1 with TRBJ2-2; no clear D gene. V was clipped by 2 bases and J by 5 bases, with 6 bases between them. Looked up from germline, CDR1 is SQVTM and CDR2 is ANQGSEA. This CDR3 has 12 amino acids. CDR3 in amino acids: CSVEPLTGELFF. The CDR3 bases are TGCAGCGTTGAACCCTTGACCGGGGAGCTGTTTTTT.

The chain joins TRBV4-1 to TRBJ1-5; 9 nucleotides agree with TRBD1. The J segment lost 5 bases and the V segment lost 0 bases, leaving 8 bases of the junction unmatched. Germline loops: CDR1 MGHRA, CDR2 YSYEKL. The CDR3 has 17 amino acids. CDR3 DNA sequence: TGCGCCAGCAGCCAAGATCCCCCGGGACAGGGAGATCAGCCCCAGCATTTT. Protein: CASSQDPPGQGDQPQHF.

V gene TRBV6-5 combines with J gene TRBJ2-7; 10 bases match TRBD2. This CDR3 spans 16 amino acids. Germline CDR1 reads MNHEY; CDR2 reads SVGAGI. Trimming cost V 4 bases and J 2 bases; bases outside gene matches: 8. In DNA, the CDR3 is TGTGCCAGCAGTTTACTTAGCGGGGGGAAAACCTACGAGCAGTACTTC. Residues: CASSLLSGGKTYEQYF.

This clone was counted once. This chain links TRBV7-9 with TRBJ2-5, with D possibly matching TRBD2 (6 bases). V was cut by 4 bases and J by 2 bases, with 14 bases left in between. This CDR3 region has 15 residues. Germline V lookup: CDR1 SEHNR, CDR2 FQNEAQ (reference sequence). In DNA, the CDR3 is TGTGCCAGCAGCTCGCGAGGACTACCACAAGAGACCCAGTACTTC. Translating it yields CASSSRGLPQETQYF.

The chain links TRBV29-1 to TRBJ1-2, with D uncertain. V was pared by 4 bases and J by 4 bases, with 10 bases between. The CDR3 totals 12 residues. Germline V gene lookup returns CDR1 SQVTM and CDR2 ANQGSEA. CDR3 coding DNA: TGCAGCGTTGCTTGGGCCGCCTATGGCTACACCTTC. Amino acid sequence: CSVAWAAYGYTF.